Described below is a single T cell receptor beta chain sequence and its context. Its antigen is as yet unknown. Indicated time point: cycle 4 day 1 (C4D1), after more than five weeks of nivolumab. After autologous stem cell transplantation all patients relapsed, and prior brentuximab vedotin exposure differed between cohorts. Out of thawed PBMCs, magnetic negative selection purified CD4+ T cells. Using immunoSEQ multiplex PCR, the repertoire was profiled, and TCRdb retains in-frame clones only, with some absent. Here the sample spans tens of thousands of clones, roughly 86% being singletons. From germline, CDR1 is LNHDA and CDR2 SQIVND (reference sequence). V shed 4 bases and J shed 2 bases, with 12 bases lying between them. The CDR3 extends over 14 amino acids. This sample is part of a study of PD-1 blockade in classical Hodgkin lymphoma. Study findings and constraints: Prior to therapy, complete responders displayed diversity much like that of newly diagnosed patients.

The source of this sequence is a human donor with classical Hodgkin lymphoma. V gene TRBV19 combines with J gene TRBJ2-7; possibly TRBD2 for D (5 bases). This specimen consisted of CD4+ T cells from blood, obtained before the fourth cycle of nivolumab. The CDR3 spells CASSTRRSTYEQYF. CDR3 sequence (DNA): TGTGCCAGTAGTACAAGGAGGAGTACCTACGAGCAGTACTTC.